One sample yielded the 23 T cell receptor beta chains listed below, sequenced in a study of identical twins. TCRdb ran MiXCR on the 5' RACE reads and lists one entry per CDR3 protein. The data contain some 1,700,000 distinct CDR3 sequences, about 30% of them seen just once; the ten biggest clones take up under 0.35%. The sample was cord blood. These receptors originate from a newborn girl in good health.

In its sample, this clonotype was seen many times. One end of the junction is discordant with germline, which a read error may explain. The gene calls are TRBV4-2 and TRBJ2-3; TRBD1 matches at 7 bases. Germline CDR1 reads LGHNA; CDR2 reads YNFKEQ. The CDR3 runs to 14 residues. The CDR3 region is CASSKETGVDTQYF. The CDR3 DNA reads TGTGCCAGCAGCAAAGAAACAGGGGTCGATACGCAGTATTTT.

This clonotype was seen only once. The chain links TRBV6-1 to TRBJ2-1; either TRBD1 or TRBD2 may fit D (5 bases each). Germline CDR1 and CDR2: MNHNS and SASEGT. The CDR3 loop spans 14 amino acids. Trimming shortened V by 7 bases and J by 2 bases, and 12 bases separated the two germline ends. CDR3 amino acids: CASTGQVPYNEQFF. In nucleotides, the CDR3 is TGTGCCAGCACGGGGCAGGTCCCCTACAATGAGCAGTTCTTC.

V gene TRBV7-9 combines with J gene TRBJ1-3; TRBD1 aligns across 7 bases. The CDR3 has 18 amino acids. Germline assignment: CDR1 SEHNR and CDR2 FQNEAQ (reference sequence). V was clipped by 5 bases and J by 2 bases; unmatched bases: 15. This CDR3 is CASSEKKTGKATGNTIYF. The CDR3 coding sequence is TGTGCCAGCAGCGAGAAGAAGACAGGGAAGGCAACTGGAAACACCATATATTTT. The full variable domain, completed using reference TRBV7-9 and TRBJ1-3, is DTGVSQNPRHKITKRGQNVTFRCDPISEHNRLYWYRQTLGQGPEFLTYFQNEAQLEKSRLLSDRFSAERPKGSFSTLEIQRTEQGDSAMYLCASSEKKTGKATGNTIYFGEGSWLTVV.

This chain uses TRBV6-2 or TRBV6-3 with TRBJ1-1; 7 nucleotides match TRBD1. The CDR3 extends over 13 amino acids. CDR1 and CDR2 from the germline V gene are MNHEY and SVGEGT. The J segment lost 13 bases and the V segment lost 2 bases, leaving 10 bases of the junction unmatched. CDR3 amino acids: CASSYPSDRDRFF. CDR3 DNA sequence: TGTGCCAGCAGTTACCCGTCAGACAGGGATCGTTTCTTT.

The chain carries TRBV20-1 and TRBJ2-5; 9 nucleotides line up with TRBD2. The better agreement between TRBJ2-7 and the DNA end casts doubt on the J call. Per germline, CDR1 DFQATT and CDR2 SNEGSKA (reference sequence). The CDR3 runs 14 residues. CDR3 residues: CSARTGTSYYEQYF. Written as DNA, the CDR3 is TGCAGTGCTAGGACCGGGACTAGCTATTACGAGCAGTACTTC.

This clonotype occurred a few times. This chain joins TRBV12-3 or TRBV12-4 and TRBJ1-5; D gene ambiguous. The germline V and J ends were trimmed by 3 bases and 3 bases, with 9 bases remaining between them. The CDR3 consists of 14 residues. The CDR3 protein is CASSFTGPNQPQHF. The DNA of the CDR3 is TGTGCCAGCAGTTTTACTGGGCCCAATCAGCCCCAGCATTTT.

This clonotype was picked up one time. Given a much more abundant clone one base away, this may be a read error. J is TRBJ1-2 and V is TRBV29-1; D possibly corresponds to TRBD1 (5 bases). The CDR3 consists of 12 residues. Germline V gene data show CDR1 as SQVTM and CDR2 as ANQGSEA. CDR3 region: CSVVLGGKGYNF. The CDR3 DNA follows: TGCAGCGTTGTTCTTGGGGGGAAAGGCTACAACTTC.

This clonotype was picked up a small number of times. The gene calls are TRBV7-6 and TRBJ2-6, with D unresolved. The germline V gene has CDR1 SGHVS and CDR2 FNYEAQ. There are 17 residues in the CDR3. With 5 bases removed from V and 0 bases from J, the gap between germline ends came to 14 bases. CDR3 bases: TGTGCCAGCAGCCGCTTATTGGTACTCTCTGGGGCCAACGTCCTGACTTTC. It codes for CASSRLLVLSGANVLTF.

The rearrangement links TRBV28 to TRBJ1-1; no firm D call. The CDR3 runs to 17 residues. CDR1 and CDR2 from the germline V gene are MDHEN and SYDVKM. The V and J ends lost 3 bases and 4 bases respectively, with 21 bases between them. CDR3 region: CASSFLGGFHRGTEAFF. The CDR3 DNA sequence: TGTGCCAGCAGTTTCCTGGGCGGTTTCCACCGGGGCACTGAAGCTTTCTTT. The variable domain in full, completed from reference TRBV28 and TRBJ1-1, reads DVKVTQSSRYLVKRTGEKVFLECVQDMDHENMFWYRQDPGLGLRLIYFSYDVKMKEKGDIPEGYSVSREKKERFSLILESASTNQTSMYLCASSFLGGFHRGTEAFFGQGTRLTVV.

The table lists this clonotype with a few counts. A read error may explain this, as a much larger clone is one base away. The V call is TRBV6-4, the J call TRBJ1-2; a weak D match, TRBD1 (5 bases). CDR3 length equals 11 residues. V lost 6 bases, J lost 3 bases, and 5 bases lay in between. Germline assignment: CDR1 MRHNA and CDR2 SNTAGT. The CDR3 DNA reads as TGTGCCAGCAGGGGACACTATGGCTACACCTTC. Its translation: CASRGHYGYTF.

This clonotype was seen only a few times. The J gene is TRBJ2-3, the V gene TRBV5-1; tentative D call: TRBD2 (5 bases). CDR1 is SGHRS and CDR2 is YFSETQ in the germline V gene. The CDR3 sequence is 13 residues long. V lost 6 bases to trimming and J lost 3 bases, with 11 bases between them. CDR3 nucleotides: TGCGCCAGCACACCGGGGAGAACAGATACGCAGTATTTT. Protein product: CASTPGRTDTQYF.

The rearrangement links TRBV27 to TRBJ2-7, with no clear D. V lost 0 bases, J lost 2 bases, and 11 bases lay in between. Germline V gene data show CDR1 as MNHEY and CDR2 as SMNVEV (reference sequence). The CDR3 runs 15 residues. CDR3 amino acids: CASSLSKRLTYEQYF. The CDR3 nucleotides read TGTGCCAGCAGTTTATCGAAAAGGTTAACCTACGAGCAGTACTTC.

The rearrangement links TRBV5-1 to TRBJ1-4; no reliable D call. Germline-derived CDR1 and CDR2 are SGHRS and YFSETQ. The CDR3 totals 14 residues. V was trimmed by 2 bases and J by 5 bases, leaving 10 bases between them. The CDR3 loop reads CASSFNTENEKLFF. Written as DNA, the CDR3 is TGCGCCAGCAGCTTTAACACAGAGAATGAAAAACTGTTTTTT.

This clonotype occurred a few times. CDR3 residues: CASSPRRASNQPQHF. The CDR3 nucleotides read TGTGCCAGCAGTCCCCGCAGGGCCAGCAATCAGCCCCAGCATTTT. The chain employs TRBV12-3 or TRBV12-4 and TRBJ1-5; possible D gene TRBD1, 5 bases. The CDR3 has 15 amino acids. Trimming pared 5 bases from V and 1 base from J, leaving 12 bases between.

Notes on this clonotype: The junction differs from germline at one of its ends, possibly a read error. V is TRBV20-1 and J is TRBJ2-2; the match to TRBD1 covers 8 bases. The CDR3 covers 12 residues. Germline V gene data show CDR1 as DFQATT and CDR2 as SNEGSKA (reference sequence). This chain's CDR3 is CSGRQGTGELFF. CDR3 sequence (DNA): TGCAGTGGTAGACAGGGGACCGGGGAGCTGTTTTTT.

The rearrangement joins TRBV2 to TRBJ2-3; 10 bases fit TRBD1. This CDR3 region has 15 residues. The J segment lost 4 bases and the V segment lost 5 bases, leaving 6 bases of the junction unmatched. Germline lookup yields CDR1 SNHLY and CDR2 FYNNEI. Here the CDR3 reads CASSNDRGPSDTQYF. The DNA for the CDR3 is TGTGCCAGCAGTAATGACAGGGGGCCATCAGATACGCAGTATTTT. Complete variable domain (other parts from reference TRBV2 and TRBJ2-3): EPEVTQTPSHQVTQMGQEVILRCVPISNHLYFYWYRQILGQKVEFLVSFYNNEISEKSEIFDDQFSVERPDGSNFTLKIRSTKLEDSAMYFCASSNDRGPSDTQYFGPGTRLTVL.

This clonotype was seen only a few times. The rearrangement links TRBV5-1 to TRBJ2-2, with no clear D. This CDR3 is built from 14 residues. V dropped 2 bases and J dropped 0 bases, with 5 bases sitting between them. Looked up from germline, CDR1 is SGHRS and CDR2 is YFSETQ. CDR3 DNA sequence: TGCGCCAGCAGCTTTGCGACGAACACCGGGGAGCTGTTTTTT. Translated: CASSFATNTGELFF.

This clonotype was seen repeatedly, ten times or more. This sequence joins TRBV5-1 and TRBJ2-7, with TRBD2 as a possible D gene (5 bases). V was pared by 4 bases and J by 3 bases, with 8 bases between. CDR1 SGHRS and CDR2 YFSETQ come from the germline V gene. This CDR3 is 12 amino acids long. CDR3 sequence: CASSVGVYEQYF. The CDR3 coding sequence is TGCGCCAGCAGCGTCGGGGTCTACGAGCAGTACTTC.

J is TRBJ2-3 and V is TRBV3-1; D not resolved. The CDR3 has 16 amino acids. Trimming left V 3 bases short and J 4 bases short, with 17 bases between. CDR1 LGHDT and CDR2 YNNKEL come from the germline V gene (reference sequence). DNA of the CDR3: TGTGCCAGCAGCCAGGGCTCTATGATACACTCAGATACGCAGTATTTT. Amino acid sequence: CASSQGSMIHSDTQYF.

The V gene is TRBV5-1, the J gene TRBJ2-6, with no clear D. There are 15 residues in the CDR3. Deletions cut 6 bases from V and 4 bases from J, with 14 bases between. CDR1 SGHRS and CDR2 YFSETQ come from the germline V gene. CDR3 residues: CASTPRAAGANVLTF. The CDR3 DNA reads TGCGCCAGCACGCCTAGGGCGGCGGGGGCCAACGTCCTGACTTTC. Full variable domain (rest looked up from reference TRBV5-1 and TRBJ2-6): KAGVTQTPRYLIKTRGQQVTLSCSPISGHRSVSWYQQTPGQGLQFLFEYFSETQRNKGNFPGRFSGRQFSNSRSEMNVSTLELGDSALYLCASTPRAAGANVLTFGAGSRLTVL.

The rearrangement links TRBV3-1 to TRBJ2-1, with 14 bases lining up with TRBD2. V lost 2 bases and J lost 7; bases outside the gene matches: 7. The CDR3 is 17 residues long. The V gene's germline CDR1 is LGHDT and CDR2 YNNKEL (reference sequence). This CDR3 is CASSQRLAGGPGNEQFF. In nucleotides, the CDR3 is TGTGCCAGCAGCCAACGACTAGCGGGAGGGCCGGGGAATGAGCAGTTCTTC.

This chain uses TRBV20-1 with TRBJ2-2; 7 positions match TRBD1. V gave up 6 bases and J gave up 0 bases; unmatched junction bases: 7. Germline values: CDR1 DFQATT, CDR2 SNEGSKA (reference sequence). The CDR3 is 15 residues long. The CDR3 loop reads CSAINRGANTGELFF. CDR3 nucleotides: TGCAGTGCAATCAACAGGGGAGCGAACACCGGGGAGCTGTTTTTT.

This clonotype was found a few times. The V call is TRBV18, the J call TRBJ2-5; no firm D call. Germline V gene sequence: CDR1 KGHSH, CDR2 LQKENI. The CDR3 loop spans 15 amino acids. V dropped 1 base and J dropped 5 bases, with 14 bases sitting between them. CDR3 sequence reads: CASSPRAFEVETQYF. The CDR3 nucleotides are TGTGCCAGCTCACCACGCGCTTTTGAGGTGGAGACCCAGTACTTC.